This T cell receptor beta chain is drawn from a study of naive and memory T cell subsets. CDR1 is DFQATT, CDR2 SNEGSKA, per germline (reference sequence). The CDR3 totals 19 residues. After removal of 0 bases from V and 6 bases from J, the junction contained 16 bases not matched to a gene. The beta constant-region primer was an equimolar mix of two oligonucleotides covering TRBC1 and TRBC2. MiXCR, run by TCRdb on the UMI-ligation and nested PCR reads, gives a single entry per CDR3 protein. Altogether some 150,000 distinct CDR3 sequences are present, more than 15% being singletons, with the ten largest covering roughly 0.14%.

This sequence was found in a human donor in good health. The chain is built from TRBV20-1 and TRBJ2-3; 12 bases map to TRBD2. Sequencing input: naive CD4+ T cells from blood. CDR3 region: CSARDPFTSGRKDGDTQYF. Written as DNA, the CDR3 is TGCAGTGCTAGAGATCCGTTCACTAGCGGGAGGAAAGACGGGGATACGCAGTATTTT.